This T cell receptor (beta chain) was recovered during a study of blood T cell repertoires in COVID-19 (dated by TCRdb to the early 2020s). Study-wide context: Collaborator samples came from the United States, Italy and Spain and covered acute and convalescent phases of COVID-19. The dataset comprised deeply sampled blood TCRbeta repertoires from subjects exposed to, actively infected with, or recovered from COVID-19. HLA class I and class II types, where available, came from metadata supplied by the sample provider rather than from assay-based typing. The material from the prospective study consisted of cDNA or gDNA derived from T cells, B-cell-depleted T cells, or PBMCs. Nearly every sample came with metadata listing a de-identified subject ID, COVID-19 status, age in years and sex. The repertoires were released in a freely available public database intended as a resource for research on the immune response to SARS-CoV-2. Samples came from the ongoing ImmuneRACE study (first 160 participants) plus 1,254 subjects from 6 global collaborators. Overall study results and their limits: How much clinical and demographic metadata was included differed by source and by participant, and the metadata was provided uncurated.

Participants in the prospective study were enrolled through a virtual design, were aged 18 to 89 years, and lived in 24 United States geographic areas. To assign participants to cohorts, the prospective study relied on clinical history that participants themselves reported in a screening survey and a study questionnaire. In the prospective study, mobile phlebotomists collected whole blood, serum and a nasopharyngeal or oropharyngeal swab from each participant. Participants in the prospective study had the option to provide additional blood draws and questionnaires over a 2-month period. Blood samples from the prospective study were shipped frozen or at room temperature prior to DNA extraction. To note about this clone: It has no known antigen specificity. Base qualities are not recorded, but no much larger clone differs from it by a single base.

TCRbeta CDR3 regions were amplified from genomic DNA using the immunoSEQ Assay, a bias-controlled multiplex PCR. The original methods were these. The number of nucleated cells in each sample was estimated by amplification of reference gene primers within the assay. To quantify the absolute abundance of each unique TCRbeta CDR3 rearrangement, sequence reads were collapsed and filtered. For each sample, productive Simpson clonality was calculated as the square root of Simpson's diversity index over productive rearrangements. What TCRdb holds here is the immuneACCESS table cut down to in-frame rearrangements. Part of the clones is not present; checked against another copy, under half of the missing clones reflect an unresolved V gene, and the others are unexplained. That table gives V, J and clone size, and the DNA gave D and trimming. The sample table contains around 130,000 clones; only one count was recorded for about 83% of them. Roughly 3.4% of the sample is taken by the ten largest.

Inclusive of the bounding cysteine and phenylalanine, the CDR3 is 16 residues long. The read is trimmed to its CDR3 DNA, 48 bases read in frame from base 1. V is cut back by 0 bases and J by 3 bases, with 4 bases in the junction unmatched. CDR1 and CDR2 are read off the germline V gene (reference sequence) as LGHDT and YNNKEL. Input material: PBMCs or T cells enriched from blood (not recorded which). The receptor was derived from a woman in her fifties or sixties with acute COVID-19. This sequence uses TRBV3-1 (or the pseudogene TRBV3-2) and TRBJ1-3, and 8 bases in between align with TRBD1. CDR3 reads: CASSQDYGTGGNTIYF. The nucleotides read TGTGCCAGCAGCCAAGATTACGGGACAGGTGGAAACACCATATATTTT.